This TCR beta chain was sequenced in a study of neurological immune-mediated disorders. The cDNA was synthesized by 5'RACE incorporating 10-nucleotide random UMIs. Every sequencing run produced over 200 million TCR-beta sequences, and the sequences from any one run covered 15-18 subjects. TCRdb independently ran MiXCR on the 5' RACE reads; one entry per CDR3 protein. The sample carries about 120,000 distinct CDR3 sequences, 3.2% recorded once. It was from 2 million PBMCs stored at -80 C that the unsorted libraries were obtained. This clonotype occurred a few times. Its antigen is not known. Broader study findings: When repertoires were grouped phylogenetically, those of 18 of 34 multiple sclerosis patients fell into one related-CDR3 cluster, a possible signature.

Germline trimming cut 1 base from V and 2 bases from J; bases unmatched to any gene: 6. The germline V gene encodes CDR1 SGHTA and CDR2 FQGNSA. The CDR3 loop spans 16 amino acids. The TCR sequence derives from a woman in her 30s with multiple sclerosis. What was sequenced was PBMCs. The V gene is TRBV7-2, the J gene TRBJ2-3, with 7 positions matching TRBD2. CDR3 sequence: CASSLDQGGDTDTQYF. The DNA of the CDR3 is TGTGCCAGCAGCTTAGATCAGGGAGGGGACACAGATACGCAGTATTTT. The variable domain in full, with the rest retrieved from reference TRBV7-2 and TRBJ2-3, is GAGVSQSPSNKVTEKGKDVELRCDPISGHTALYWYRQSLGQGLEFLIYFQGNSAPDKSGLPSDRFSAERTGGSVSTLTIQRTQQEDSAVYLCASSLDQGGDTDTQYFGPGTRLTVL.